This record covers a single T cell receptor beta chain. The sample belongs to a study of T cell responses to AZD1222 COVID-19 vaccine. Second-dose schedules of about 4 or about 12 weeks were combined. Germline-derived CDR1 and CDR2 are ENHRY and SYGVKD. CDR3 size: 15 residues. V was clipped by 10 bases and J by 1 base; unmatched bases: 8. Generated by immunoSEQ multiplex PCR, the TCRdb table keeps only in-frame clones and is missing some. The sample has fewer than 180,000 clones, 92% seen once; the top ten hold approximately 3.3%. The sequence came from an adult who received the AZD1222 COVID-19 vaccine. The V and J genes are TRBV10-3 and TRBJ2-5; 11 nucleotides line up with TRBD2. The sequencing here drew on peripheral blood, taken 28 days after the second AZD1222 dose. DNA of the CDR3: TGTGCCACCTCCCTAGCGGGAGGCCTCCAAGAGACCCAGTACTTC. It codes for CATSLAGGLQETQYF.